A selection of T cell receptor beta chains follows, all from one sample in a study of T cell responses to AZD1222 COVID-19 vaccine. Assay used: immunoSEQ multiplex PCR; TCRdb lists only in-frame clones, some missing. The sample has 65,000 to 75,000 clones, 88% seen once. The sample consisted of peripheral blood, taken 28 days after the second dose of the MenACWY control vaccine. These receptors came from an adult who received the MenACWY meningococcal vaccine as a control. Each CDR3 is given with its conserved first and last residue. A D gene is named only where the DNA matches it firmly. Size is stated for part of the rows, as once, few or many counts, or as a class when the clone is expanded.

d_gene: TRBD2
abundance: NA
j_gene: TRBJ2-7
v_gene: TRBV28
CDR3nt: TGTGCCAGCAGCTCCATTAGCGGGACCTTCGAGCAGTACTTC
CDR3aa: CASSSISGTFEQYF

d_gene: NA
abundance: NA
j_gene: TRBJ1-2
v_gene: TRBV10-3
CDR3nt: TGTGCCATCAGTGAGCCGGACAGTGCTATCACCTTC
CDR3aa: CAISEPDSAITF

d_gene: NA
abundance: once
j_gene: TRBJ1-4
v_gene: TRBV6-5
CDR3nt: TGTGCCAGCAGTTACGGGTGGGACAATGAAAAACTGTTTTTT
CDR3aa: CASSYGWDNEKLFF

d_gene: TRBD1
abundance: NA
j_gene: TRBJ2-7
v_gene: TRBV12-5
CDR3nt: TGTGCTAGTGGTTTGGTACGGGGACAGGGATGGCAGTACTTC
CDR3aa: CASGLVRGQGWQYF

d_gene: TRBD1
abundance: NA
j_gene: TRBJ2-7
v_gene: TRBV5-5
CDR3nt: TGTGCCAGCAGCTTGGTCGGGACAGGGATCTACGAGCAGTACTTC
CDR3aa: CASSLVGTGIYEQYF

d_gene: NA
abundance: NA
j_gene: TRBJ2-2
v_gene: TRBV5-1
CDR3nt: TGCGCCAGCAGCTTGGTCCCAGGGACGGATCGGGAGCTGTTTTTT
CDR3aa: CASSLVPGTDRELFF

d_gene: NA
abundance: NA
j_gene: TRBJ1-5
v_gene: TRBV6-2/TRBV6-3
CDR3nt: TGTGCCAGCAGTTTCCGACGTTTTAGCAATCAGCCCCAGCATTTT
CDR3aa: CASSFRRFSNQPQHF

d_gene: NA
abundance: once
j_gene: TRBJ2-3
v_gene: TRBV4-3
CDR3nt: TGCGCCAGCAGCCAAGGCTCAGCAGGGGAGACAGATACGCAGTATTTT
CDR3aa: CASSQGSAGETDTQYF

d_gene: NA
abundance: once
j_gene: TRBJ1-1
v_gene: TRBV27
CDR3nt: TGTGCCAGCAGTTCGGGACCACTCACTGAAGCTTTCTTT
CDR3aa: CASSSGPLTEAFF

d_gene: NA
abundance: NA
j_gene: TRBJ2-3
v_gene: TRBV28
CDR3nt: TGTGCCAGCAGTTCATCGGGGATCACGCAGTATTTT
CDR3aa: CASSSSGITQYF

d_gene: TRBD1
abundance: NA
j_gene: TRBJ1-2
v_gene: TRBV29-1
CDR3nt: TGCAGCGGGGGACAGGATTATGGCTACACCTTC
CDR3aa: CSGGQDYGYTF

d_gene: TRBD1
abundance: few
j_gene: TRBJ1-4
v_gene: TRBV5-1
CDR3nt: TGCGCCAGCAGCTTGGGGCAGGGGGCTGAAAAACTGTTTTTT
CDR3aa: CASSLGQGAEKLFF

d_gene: TRBD1
abundance: NA
j_gene: TRBJ1-2
v_gene: TRBV10-3
CDR3nt: TGTGCCATCAGGCGGCTACAGGGGGCAACGGCTGGCTACACCTTC
CDR3aa: CAIRRLQGATAGYTF

d_gene: TRBD2
abundance: NA
j_gene: TRBJ2-2
v_gene: TRBV9
CDR3nt: TGTGCCAGCAGCCCTAGCGGAGCGAACACCGGGGAGCTGTTTTTT
CDR3aa: CASSPSGANTGELFF

d_gene: NA
abundance: NA
j_gene: TRBJ2-7
v_gene: TRBV7-2
CDR3nt: TGTGCCAGCAGTGTTACAGGCCCCTACGAGCAGTACTTC
CDR3aa: CASSVTGPYEQYF

d_gene: NA
abundance: NA
j_gene: TRBJ2-7
v_gene: TRBV29-1
CDR3nt: TGCAGCGTTGCAGGGATCGGCGAGCAGTACTTC
CDR3aa: CSVAGIGEQYF

d_gene: NA
abundance: NA
j_gene: TRBJ1-1
v_gene: TRBV3-1/TRBV3-2
CDR3nt: TGTGCCAGCAGCCAGGCAACCGGGGGTTGGGCTTTCTTT
CDR3aa: CASSQATGGWAFF

d_gene: NA
abundance: NA
j_gene: TRBJ1-5
v_gene: TRBV7-2
CDR3nt: TGTGCCAGCAGCTTCGTTCCGAACAATCAGCCCCAGCATTTT
CDR3aa: CASSFVPNNQPQHF

d_gene: NA
abundance: few
j_gene: TRBJ1-1
v_gene: TRBV12-3/TRBV12-4
CDR3nt: TGTGCCAGCAGTCCAGGTCAGATATCGGCTTTCTTT
CDR3aa: CASSPGQISAFF

d_gene: NA
abundance: NA
j_gene: TRBJ2-5
v_gene: TRBV10-3
CDR3nt: TGTGCCACCTCGGACAGTTCCTCAGGGGAGACCCAGTACTTC
CDR3aa: CATSDSSSGETQYF

d_gene: NA
abundance: NA
j_gene: TRBJ2-6
v_gene: TRBV6-1
CDR3nt: TGTGCCAGCAGTGGACAGGTCCCGAGCTCTGGGGCCAACGTCCTGACTTTC
CDR3aa: CASSGQVPSSGANVLTF

d_gene: NA
abundance: NA
j_gene: TRBJ1-1
v_gene: TRBV9
CDR3nt: NA
CDR3aa: CASTSGMNTEAFF

d_gene: NA
abundance: NA
j_gene: TRBJ2-7
v_gene: TRBV7-2
CDR3nt: TGTGCCAGCAGCTTAGGGGTGCGAGAACTCTACGAGCAGTACTTC
CDR3aa: CASSLGVRELYEQYF

d_gene: NA
abundance: NA
j_gene: TRBJ2-5
v_gene: TRBV6-5
CDR3nt: TGTGCCAGCAGTTACTACGGGATAGCGGAGACCCAGTACTTC
CDR3aa: CASSYYGIAETQYF

d_gene: NA
abundance: NA
j_gene: TRBJ2-6
v_gene: TRBV15
CDR3nt: TGTGCCACCAGCAACGGGAACCCCTCTGGGGCCAACGTCCTGACTTTC
CDR3aa: CATSNGNPSGANVLTF

d_gene: NA
abundance: many
j_gene: TRBJ2-7
v_gene: TRBV7-2
CDR3nt: TGTGCCAGCAGCCCCCGCAGTGGCCGGAGCTCCCACGAGCAGTACTTC
CDR3aa: CASSPRSGRSSHEQYF

d_gene: TRBD1
abundance: NA
j_gene: TRBJ1-1
v_gene: TRBV9
CDR3nt: TGTGCCAGCAGCGTAGAAGGGACAGCGTTGAACACTGAAGCTTTCTTT
CDR3aa: CASSVEGTALNTEAFF

d_gene: NA
abundance: NA
j_gene: TRBJ2-5
v_gene: TRBV19
CDR3nt: TGTGCCAGTAGTCAGGGCAGGGTGGAGACCCAGTACTTC
CDR3aa: CASSQGRVETQYF

d_gene: TRBD1
abundance: few
j_gene: TRBJ1-6
v_gene: TRBV3-1/TRBV3-2
CDR3nt: TGTGCCAGCAGCCAGGGTGGACAGGGGGTAGGATCACCCCTCCACTTT
CDR3aa: CASSQGGQGVGSPLHF

d_gene: NA
abundance: NA
j_gene: TRBJ1-2
v_gene: TRBV5-4
CDR3nt: TGTGCCAGCAGCTTGGCGGGGGTCGGAGGCTACACCTTC
CDR3aa: CASSLAGVGGYTF

d_gene: NA
abundance: NA
j_gene: TRBJ1-3
v_gene: TRBV7-8
CDR3nt: TGTGCCAGCAGCGCCCGACAGTGGGACTCTGGAAACACCATATATTTT
CDR3aa: CASSARQWDSGNTIYF

d_gene: TRBD2
abundance: NA
j_gene: TRBJ2-3
v_gene: TRBV28
CDR3nt: TGTGCCAGCAGCCCCCCCCCACGGACTAGCGGGGTCCCAGATACGCAGTATTTT
CDR3aa: CASSPPPRTSGVPDTQYF

d_gene: NA
abundance: once
j_gene: TRBJ1-5
v_gene: TRBV5-6
CDR3nt: TGTGCCAGCAGCTTGGCGGGGGAGGTCGGAGGGCAGCCCCAGCATTTT
CDR3aa: CASSLAGEVGGQPQHF

d_gene: TRBD2
abundance: NA
j_gene: TRBJ2-6
v_gene: TRBV7-3
CDR3nt: TGTGCCAGCAGCTTATTCGCAGCGGGGCCCTCTGGGGCCAACGTCCTGACTTTC
CDR3aa: CASSLFAAGPSGANVLTF

d_gene: TRBD1
abundance: NA
j_gene: TRBJ1-6
v_gene: TRBV28
CDR3nt: TGTGCCAGCACAACAGGGGACGGCTCACCCCTCCACTTT
CDR3aa: CASTTGDGSPLHF

d_gene: NA
abundance: NA
j_gene: TRBJ2-7
v_gene: TRBV19
CDR3nt: TGTGCCAGTAGCCCCCGGCTGGGGGCCGCTTCCCGCTACGAGCAGTACTTC
CDR3aa: CASSPRLGAASRYEQYF

d_gene: NA
abundance: NA
j_gene: TRBJ1-4
v_gene: TRBV28
CDR3nt: TGTGCCAGCAGTTTTGGGGGTTCGGATGAAAAACTGTTTTTT
CDR3aa: CASSFGGSDEKLFF

d_gene: TRBD1
abundance: NA
j_gene: TRBJ2-7
v_gene: TRBV28
CDR3nt: TGTGCCAGCAGTGCAGGGGGCGTTAACACCTACGAGCAGTACTTC
CDR3aa: CASSAGGVNTYEQYF

d_gene: NA
abundance: NA
j_gene: TRBJ2-1
v_gene: TRBV4-1
CDR3nt: TGCGCCAGCAGCCAAGCTAATGAGCAGTTCTTC
CDR3aa: CASSQANEQFF